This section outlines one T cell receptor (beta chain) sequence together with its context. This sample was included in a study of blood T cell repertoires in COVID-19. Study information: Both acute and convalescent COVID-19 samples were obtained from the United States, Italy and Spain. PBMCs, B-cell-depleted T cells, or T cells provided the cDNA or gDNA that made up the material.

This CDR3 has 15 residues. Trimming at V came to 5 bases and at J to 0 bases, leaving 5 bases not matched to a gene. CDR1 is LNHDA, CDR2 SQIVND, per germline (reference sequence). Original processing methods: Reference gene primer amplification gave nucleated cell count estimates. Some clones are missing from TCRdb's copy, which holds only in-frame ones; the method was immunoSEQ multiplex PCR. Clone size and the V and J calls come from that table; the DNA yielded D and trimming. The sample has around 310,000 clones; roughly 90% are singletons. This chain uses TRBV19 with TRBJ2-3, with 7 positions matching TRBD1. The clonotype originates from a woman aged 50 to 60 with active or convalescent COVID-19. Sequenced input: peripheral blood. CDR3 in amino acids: CASSSTGISTDTQYF. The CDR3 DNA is TGTGCCAGTAGTTCGACAGGGATTAGCACAGATACGCAGTATTTT.